This T cell receptor (beta chain) was found in a study of T cell changes during pregnancy in multiple sclerosis. This clone was recorded only once. The CDR3 length is 16 residues. Germline CDR1 reads MDHEN; CDR2 reads SYDVKM. Trimming left V 5 bases short and J 0 bases short, with 14 bases between. Method: immunoSEQ multiplex PCR; TCRdb's copy keeps in-frame clones and lacks some. The sample includes more than 35,000 clones, around 90% of them seen just once. The chain carries TRBV28 and TRBJ2-1, with D possibly being TRBD2 (5 bases). The starting material was CD4+ T cells from peripheral blood mononuclear cells, obtained in the second trimester of pregnancy. This receptor was taken from a female donor with multiple sclerosis, enrolled in a pregnancy study. The CDR3 nucleotides read TGTGCCAGCAGTCCCGAGGGTGGAAGCTCCTACAATGAGCAGTTCTTC. Its protein product is CASSPEGGSSYNEQFF.